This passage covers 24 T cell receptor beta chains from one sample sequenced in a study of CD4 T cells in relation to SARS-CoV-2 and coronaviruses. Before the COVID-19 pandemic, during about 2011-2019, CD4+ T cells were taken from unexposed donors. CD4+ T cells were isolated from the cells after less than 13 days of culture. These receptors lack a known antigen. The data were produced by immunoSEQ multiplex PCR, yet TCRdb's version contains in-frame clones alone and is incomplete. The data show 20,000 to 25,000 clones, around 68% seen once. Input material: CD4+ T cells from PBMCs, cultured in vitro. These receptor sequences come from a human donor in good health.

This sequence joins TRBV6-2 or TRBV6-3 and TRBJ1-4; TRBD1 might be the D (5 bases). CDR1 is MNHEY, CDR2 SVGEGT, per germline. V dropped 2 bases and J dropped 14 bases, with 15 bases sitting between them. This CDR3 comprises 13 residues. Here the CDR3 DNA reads TGTGCCAGCAGTTACGCTCCCGGGGGGAAGCTGTTTTTT. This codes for CASSYAPGGKLFF.

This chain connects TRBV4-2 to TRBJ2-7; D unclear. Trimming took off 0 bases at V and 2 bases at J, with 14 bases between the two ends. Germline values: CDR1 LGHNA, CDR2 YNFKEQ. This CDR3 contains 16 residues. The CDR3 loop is CASSQDRLGITYEQYF. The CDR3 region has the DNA TGTGCCAGCAGCCAAGATCGATTGGGGATTACCTACGAGCAGTACTTC.

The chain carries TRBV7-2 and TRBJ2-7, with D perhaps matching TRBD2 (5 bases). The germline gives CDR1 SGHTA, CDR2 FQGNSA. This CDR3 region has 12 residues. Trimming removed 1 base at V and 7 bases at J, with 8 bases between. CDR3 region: CASSLVREEQYF. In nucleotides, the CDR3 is TGTGCCAGCAGCTTAGTGAGGGAAGAGCAGTACTTC.

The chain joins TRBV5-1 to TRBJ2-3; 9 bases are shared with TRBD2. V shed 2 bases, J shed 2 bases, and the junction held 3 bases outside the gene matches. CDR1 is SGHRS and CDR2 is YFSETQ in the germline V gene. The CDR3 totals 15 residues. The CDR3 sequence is CASSLAGGPTDTQYF. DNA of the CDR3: TGCGCCAGCAGCTTAGCGGGGGGTCCCACAGATACGCAGTATTTT.

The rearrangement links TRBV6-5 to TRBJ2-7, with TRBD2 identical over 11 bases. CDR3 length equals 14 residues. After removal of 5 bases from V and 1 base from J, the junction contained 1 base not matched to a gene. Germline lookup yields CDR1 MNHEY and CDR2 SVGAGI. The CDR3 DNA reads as TGTGCCAGCAGTCGACTAGCGGGATCCTACGAGCAGTACTTC. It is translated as CASSRLAGSYEQYF.

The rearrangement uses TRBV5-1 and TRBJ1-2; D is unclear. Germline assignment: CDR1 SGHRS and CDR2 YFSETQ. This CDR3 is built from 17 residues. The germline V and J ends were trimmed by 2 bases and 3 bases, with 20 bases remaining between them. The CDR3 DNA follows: TGCGCCAGCAGCTTACACCGAGGGCATTTACGGCACTATGGCTACACCTTC. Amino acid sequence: CASSLHRGHLRHYGYTF.

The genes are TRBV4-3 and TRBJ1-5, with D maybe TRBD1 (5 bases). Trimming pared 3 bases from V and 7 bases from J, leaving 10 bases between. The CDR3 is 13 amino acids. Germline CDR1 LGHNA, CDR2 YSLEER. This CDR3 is CASSQRGDQPQHF. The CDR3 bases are TGCGCCAGCAGCCAGAGGGGAGACCAGCCCCAGCATTTT.

This CDR3 reads CASSLAGNTEAFF. The CDR3 region has the DNA TGTGCCAGCAGCTTAGCGGGGAACACTGAAGCTTTCTTT. J is TRBJ1-1 and V is TRBV7-9; D gene ambiguous. The V and J ends lost 0 bases and 1 base respectively, with 3 bases between them. This CDR3 is built from 13 residues. Germline-derived CDR1 and CDR2 are SEHNR and FQNEAQ (reference sequence).

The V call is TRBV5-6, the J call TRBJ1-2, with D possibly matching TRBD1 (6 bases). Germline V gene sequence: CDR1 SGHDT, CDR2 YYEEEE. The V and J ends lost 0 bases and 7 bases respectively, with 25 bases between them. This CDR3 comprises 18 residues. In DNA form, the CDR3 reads TGTGCCAGCAGCTTGGCCCCAAATAAAATGCAGGGGACTTTTGGCTACACCTTC. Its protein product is CASSLAPNKMQGTFGYTF. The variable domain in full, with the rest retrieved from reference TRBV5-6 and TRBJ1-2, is DAGVTQSPTHLIKTRGQQVTLRCSPKSGHDTVSWYQQALGQGPQFIFQYYEEEERQRGNFPDRFSGHQFPNYSSELNVNALLLGDSALYLCASSLAPNKMQGTFGYTFGSGTRLTVV.

The CDR3 protein is CASSLASGIYNEQFF. In nucleotides, the CDR3 is TGTGCCAGCAGCTTAGCTAGCGGGATATACAATGAGCAGTTCTTC. The chain has TRBV7-9 and TRBJ2-1; TRBD2 agrees at 8 bases. Looked up from germline, CDR1 is SEHNR and CDR2 is FQNEAQ (reference sequence). After removal of 0 bases from V and 4 bases from J, the junction contained 2 bases not matched to a gene. The CDR3 runs 15 residues.

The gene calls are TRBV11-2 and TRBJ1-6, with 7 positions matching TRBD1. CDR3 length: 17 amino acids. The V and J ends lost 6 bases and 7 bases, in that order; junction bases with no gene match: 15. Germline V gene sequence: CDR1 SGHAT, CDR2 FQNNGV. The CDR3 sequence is CASSSTGRVGGNSPLHF. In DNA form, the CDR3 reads TGTGCCAGCAGTTCGACAGGGCGGGTAGGGGGGAATTCACCCCTCCACTTT.

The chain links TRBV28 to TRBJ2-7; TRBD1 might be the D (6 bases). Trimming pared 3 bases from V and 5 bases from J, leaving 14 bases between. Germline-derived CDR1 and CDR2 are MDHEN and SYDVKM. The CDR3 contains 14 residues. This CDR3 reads CASSFLQGHNEQYF. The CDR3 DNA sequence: TGTGCCAGCAGTTTTTTGCAGGGGCACAACGAGCAGTACTTC.

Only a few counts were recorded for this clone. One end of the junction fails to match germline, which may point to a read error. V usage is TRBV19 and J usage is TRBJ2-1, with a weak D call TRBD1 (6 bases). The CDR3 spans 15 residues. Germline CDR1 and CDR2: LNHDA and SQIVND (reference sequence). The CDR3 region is CASSLEGGSYNEQFF. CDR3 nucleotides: TGTGCCAGTAGTTTAGAAGGGGGCTCCTACAATGAGCAGTTCTTC.

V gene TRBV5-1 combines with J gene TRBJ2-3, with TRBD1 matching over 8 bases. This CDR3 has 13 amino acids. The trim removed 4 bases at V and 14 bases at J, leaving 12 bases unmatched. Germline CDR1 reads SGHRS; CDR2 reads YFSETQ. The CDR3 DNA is TGCGCCAGCAGCACGACAGGGGAACCTAGTGGGTATTTT. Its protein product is CASSTTGEPSGYF.

The CDR3: CASSQVTQANEQFF. The DNA of the CDR3 is TGTGCCAGCAGCCAAGTAACCCAAGCCAATGAGCAGTTCTTC. The chain couples TRBV3-1 (or the pseudogene TRBV3-2) to TRBJ2-1; D is undetermined. Germline assignment: CDR1 LGHDT and CDR2 YNNKEL (reference sequence). Trimming took 1 base from V and 6 from J, leaving 10 bases between them. This CDR3 is 14 amino acids long.

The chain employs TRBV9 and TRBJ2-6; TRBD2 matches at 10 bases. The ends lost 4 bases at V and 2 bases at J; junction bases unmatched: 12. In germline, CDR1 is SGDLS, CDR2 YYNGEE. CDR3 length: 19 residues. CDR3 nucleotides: TGTGCCAGCAGCCCACGGTCTCTAGCGGGGGTTGCTGGGGCCAACGTCCTGACTTTC. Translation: CASSPRSLAGVAGANVLTF.

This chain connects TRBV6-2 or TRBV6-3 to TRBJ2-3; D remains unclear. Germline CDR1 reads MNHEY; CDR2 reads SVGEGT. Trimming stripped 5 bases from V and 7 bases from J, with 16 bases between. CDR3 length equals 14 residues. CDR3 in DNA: TGTGCCAGCAGTAGGACCCCACTCTCGCATACGCAGTATTTT. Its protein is CASSRTPLSHTQYF.

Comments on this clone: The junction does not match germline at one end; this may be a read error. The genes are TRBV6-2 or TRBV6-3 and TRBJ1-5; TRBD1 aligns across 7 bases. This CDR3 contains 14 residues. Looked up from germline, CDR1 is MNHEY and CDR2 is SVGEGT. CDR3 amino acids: CASSQNRGNQPQHF. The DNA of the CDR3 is TGTGCCAGCAGTCAAAACAGGGGCAACCAGCCCCAGCATTTT.

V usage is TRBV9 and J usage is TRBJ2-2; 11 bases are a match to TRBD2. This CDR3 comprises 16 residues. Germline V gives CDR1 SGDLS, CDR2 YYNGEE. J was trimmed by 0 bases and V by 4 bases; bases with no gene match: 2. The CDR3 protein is CASSPSGGTNTGELFF. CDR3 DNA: TGTGCCAGCAGCCCTAGCGGGGGGACGAACACCGGGGAGCTGTTTTTT.

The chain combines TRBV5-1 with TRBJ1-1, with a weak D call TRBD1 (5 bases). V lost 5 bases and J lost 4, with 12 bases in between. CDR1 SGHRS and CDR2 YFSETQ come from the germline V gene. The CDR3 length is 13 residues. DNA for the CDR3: TGCGCCAGCAGGGGGACCACAGGCACTGAAGCTTTCTTT. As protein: CASRGTTGTEAFF.

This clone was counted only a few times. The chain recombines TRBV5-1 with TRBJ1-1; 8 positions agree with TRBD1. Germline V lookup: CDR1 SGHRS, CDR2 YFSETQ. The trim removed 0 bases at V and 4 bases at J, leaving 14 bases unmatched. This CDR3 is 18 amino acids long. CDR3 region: CASSLANQGAKFGTEAFF. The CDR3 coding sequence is TGCGCCAGCAGCTTGGCCAATCAGGGGGCTAAGTTCGGCACTGAAGCTTTCTTT.

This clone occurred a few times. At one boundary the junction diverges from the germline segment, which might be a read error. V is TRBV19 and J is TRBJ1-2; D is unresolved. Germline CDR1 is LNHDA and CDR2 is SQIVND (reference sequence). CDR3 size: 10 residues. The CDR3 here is CASHSPSGPF. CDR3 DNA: TGTGCCAGCCATTCCCCCAGCGGGCCCTTC.

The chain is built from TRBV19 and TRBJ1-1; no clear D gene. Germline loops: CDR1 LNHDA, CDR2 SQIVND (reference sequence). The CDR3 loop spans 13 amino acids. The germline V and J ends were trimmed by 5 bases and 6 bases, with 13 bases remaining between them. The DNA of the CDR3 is TGTGCCAGTAGTGACGGGCGGAGGGCTGAAGCTTTCTTT. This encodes CASSDGRRAEAFF.

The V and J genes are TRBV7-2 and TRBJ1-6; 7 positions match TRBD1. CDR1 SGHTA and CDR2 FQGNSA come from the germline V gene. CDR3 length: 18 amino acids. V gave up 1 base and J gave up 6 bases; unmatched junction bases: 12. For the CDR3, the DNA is TGTGCCAGCAGCTTAGGTATACAGTTGGGACAGCGTAATTCACCCCTCCACTTT. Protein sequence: CASSLGIQLGQRNSPLHF.